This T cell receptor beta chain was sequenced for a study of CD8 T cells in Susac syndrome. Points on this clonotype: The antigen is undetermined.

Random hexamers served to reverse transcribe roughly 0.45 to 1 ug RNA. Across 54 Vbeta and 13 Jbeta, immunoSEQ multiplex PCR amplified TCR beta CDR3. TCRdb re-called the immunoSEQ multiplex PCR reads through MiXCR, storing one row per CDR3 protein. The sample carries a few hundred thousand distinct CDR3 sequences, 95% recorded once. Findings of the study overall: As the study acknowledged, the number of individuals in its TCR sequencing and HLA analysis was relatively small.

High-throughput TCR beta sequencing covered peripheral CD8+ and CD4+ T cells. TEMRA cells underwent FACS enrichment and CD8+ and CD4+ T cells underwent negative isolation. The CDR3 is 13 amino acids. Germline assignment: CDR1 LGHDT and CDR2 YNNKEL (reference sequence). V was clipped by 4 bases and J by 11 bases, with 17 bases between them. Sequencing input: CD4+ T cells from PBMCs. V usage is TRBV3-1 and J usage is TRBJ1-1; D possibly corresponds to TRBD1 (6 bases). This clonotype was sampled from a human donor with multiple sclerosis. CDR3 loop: CASSPLGGAAAFF. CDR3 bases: TGTGCCAGCAGCCCGCTTGGGGGCGCGGCGGCTTTCTTT. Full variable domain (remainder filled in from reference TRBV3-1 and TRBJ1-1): DTAVSQTPKYLVTQMGNDKSIKCEQNLGHDTMYWYKQDSKKFLKIMFSYNNKELIINETVPNRFSPKSPDKAHLNLHINSLELGDSAVYFCASSPLGGAAAFFGQGTRLTVV.